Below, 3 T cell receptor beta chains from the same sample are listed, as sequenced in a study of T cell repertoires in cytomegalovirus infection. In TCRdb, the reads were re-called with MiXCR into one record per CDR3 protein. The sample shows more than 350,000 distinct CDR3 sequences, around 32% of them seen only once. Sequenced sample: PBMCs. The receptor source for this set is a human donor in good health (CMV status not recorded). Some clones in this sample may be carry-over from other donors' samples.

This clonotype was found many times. For the CDR3, the DNA is TGTGCCAGCAGCTACCGGACTAGCAATCAGCCCCAGCATTTT. It encodes CASSYRTSNQPQHF. The chain recombines TRBV7-2 with TRBJ1-5; D is unclear. From germline, CDR1 is SGHTA and CDR2 FQGNSA. V lost 4 bases and J lost 0, with 7 bases in between. This CDR3 region has 14 residues.

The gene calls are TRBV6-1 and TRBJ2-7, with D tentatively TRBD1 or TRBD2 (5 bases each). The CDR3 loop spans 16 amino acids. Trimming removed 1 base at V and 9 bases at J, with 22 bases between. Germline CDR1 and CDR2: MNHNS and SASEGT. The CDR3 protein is CASSEDLGVIPFGQYF. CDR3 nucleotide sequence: TGTGCCAGCAGTGAAGATTTGGGGGTGATTCCTTTCGGGCAGTACTTC.

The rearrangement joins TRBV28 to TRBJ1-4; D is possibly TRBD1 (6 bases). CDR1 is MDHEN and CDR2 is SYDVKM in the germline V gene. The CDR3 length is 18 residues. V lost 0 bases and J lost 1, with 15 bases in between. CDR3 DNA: TGTGCCAGCAGTTTATGGGGGGGCGCAGGTGGAACTAATGAAAAACTGTTTTTT. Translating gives CASSLWGGAGGTNEKLFF.